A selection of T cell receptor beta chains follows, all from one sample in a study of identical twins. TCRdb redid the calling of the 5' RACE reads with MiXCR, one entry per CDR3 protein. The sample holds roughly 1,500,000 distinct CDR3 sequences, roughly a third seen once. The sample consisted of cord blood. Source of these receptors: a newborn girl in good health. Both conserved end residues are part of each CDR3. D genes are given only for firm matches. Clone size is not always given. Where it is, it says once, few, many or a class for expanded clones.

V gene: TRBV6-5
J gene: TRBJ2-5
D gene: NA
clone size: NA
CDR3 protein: CAGSYQTGLRGETQYF
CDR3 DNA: TGTGCCGGCAGTTACCAGACAGGACTGCGGGGCGAGACCCAGTACTTC

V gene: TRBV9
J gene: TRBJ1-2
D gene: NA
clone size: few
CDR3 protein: CASSKWAGTLDGYTF
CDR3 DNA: TGTGCCAGCAGCAAGTGGGCCGGGACACTTGATGGCTACACCTTC

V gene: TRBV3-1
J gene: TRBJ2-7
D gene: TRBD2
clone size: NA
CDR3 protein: CASSQAIPGLAGGYEQYF
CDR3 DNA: TGTGCCAGCAGCCAAGCTATTCCGGGACTAGCGGGAGGCTACGAGCAGTACTTC

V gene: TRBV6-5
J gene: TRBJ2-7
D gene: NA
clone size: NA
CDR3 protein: CASSYRGDTYEQYF
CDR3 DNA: TGTGCCAGCAGTTACCGGGGGGACACGTACGAGCAGTACTTC

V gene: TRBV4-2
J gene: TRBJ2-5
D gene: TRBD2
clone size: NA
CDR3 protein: CASTTGLAGGETQYF
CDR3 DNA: TGTGCCAGCACCACGGGACTAGCGGGAGGGGAGACCCAGTACTTC

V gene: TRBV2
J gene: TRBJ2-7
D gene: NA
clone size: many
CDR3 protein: CASSVFYEQYF
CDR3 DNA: TGTGCCAGCAGTGTCTTCTACGAGCAGTACTTC

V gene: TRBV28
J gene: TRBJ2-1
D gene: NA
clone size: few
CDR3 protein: CASSLIRGSWGSYNEQFF
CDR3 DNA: TGTGCCAGCAGTTTAATACGAGGTTCCTGGGGCTCCTACAATGAGCAGTTCTTC

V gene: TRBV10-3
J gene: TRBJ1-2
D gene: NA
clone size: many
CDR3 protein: CAIMGDGYTF
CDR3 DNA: TGTGCCATCATGGGGGATGGCTACACCTTC

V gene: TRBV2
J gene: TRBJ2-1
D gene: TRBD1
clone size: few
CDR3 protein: CASSAADRGRNEQFF
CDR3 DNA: TGTGCCAGCAGCGCCGCAGACAGGGGGCGCAATGAGCAGTTCTTC

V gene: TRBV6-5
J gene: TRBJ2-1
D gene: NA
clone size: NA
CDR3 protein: CASSYRGYLWKRIYNEQFF
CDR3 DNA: TGTGCCAGCAGTTACCGTGGCTACTTGTGGAAGAGGATCTACAATGAGCAGTTCTTC

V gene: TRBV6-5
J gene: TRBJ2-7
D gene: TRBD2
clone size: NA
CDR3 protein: CASSYSVSGGEQYF
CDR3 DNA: TGTGCCAGCAGTTACTCGGTCAGCGGGGGTGAGCAGTACTTC

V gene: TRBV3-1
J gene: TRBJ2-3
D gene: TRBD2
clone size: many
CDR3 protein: CASSQAPVSGGVGDTQYF
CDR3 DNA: TGTGCCAGCAGCCAAGCCCCCGTTAGCGGGGGGGTCGGTGATACGCAGTATTTT

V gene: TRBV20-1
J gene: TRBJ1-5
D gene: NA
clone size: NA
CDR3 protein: CSARDLGWKGHQPQHF
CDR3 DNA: TGCAGTGCTAGAGATCTAGGCTGGAAGGGTCATCAGCCCCAGCATTTT

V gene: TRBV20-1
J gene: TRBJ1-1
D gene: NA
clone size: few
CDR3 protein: CSAPPGEPGTEAFF
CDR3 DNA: TGCAGTGCTCCCCCAGGCGAACCGGGCACTGAAGCTTTCTTT

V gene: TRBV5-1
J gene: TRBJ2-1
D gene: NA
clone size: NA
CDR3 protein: CASSLTTWQQFF
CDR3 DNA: TGCGCCAGCAGCTTGACCACTTGGCAGCAGTTCTTC

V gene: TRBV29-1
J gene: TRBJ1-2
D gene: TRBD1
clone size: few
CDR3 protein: CSAAPGTGWTYGYTF
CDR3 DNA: TGCAGCGCCGCGCCCGGGACAGGGTGGACGTATGGCTACACCTTC

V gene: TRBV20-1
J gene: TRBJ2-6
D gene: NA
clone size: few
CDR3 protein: CSAKSWALSGANVLTF
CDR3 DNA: TGCAGTGCGAAGTCCTGGGCACTCTCTGGGGCCAACGTCCTGACTTTC

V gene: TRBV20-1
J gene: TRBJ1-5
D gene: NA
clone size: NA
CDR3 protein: CVEGTISRSNQPQHF
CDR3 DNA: TGCGTCGAGGGGACGATTAGCCGTAGCAATCAGCCCCAGCATTTT

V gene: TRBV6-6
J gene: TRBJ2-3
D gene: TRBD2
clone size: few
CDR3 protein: CASDGAGGFTDTQYF
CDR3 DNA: TGTGCCAGCGATGGAGCGGGAGGGTTTACAGATACGCAGTATTTT

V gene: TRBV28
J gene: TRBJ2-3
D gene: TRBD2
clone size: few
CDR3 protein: CASSLLTSGTSTDTQYF
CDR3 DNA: TGTGCCAGCAGTTTACTCACTAGCGGGACTAGCACAGATACGCAGTATTTT

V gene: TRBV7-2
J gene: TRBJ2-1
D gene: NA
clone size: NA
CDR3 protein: CASSLAIHNEQFF
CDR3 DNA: TGTGCCAGCAGCTTAGCGATTCACAATGAGCAGTTCTTC

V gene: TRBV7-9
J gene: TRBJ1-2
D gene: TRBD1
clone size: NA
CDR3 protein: CASSQSQGAEGYTF
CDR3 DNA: TGTGCCAGCAGCCAATCCCAGGGGGCGGAGGGCTACACCTTC

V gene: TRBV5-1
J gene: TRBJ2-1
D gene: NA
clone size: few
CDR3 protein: CASSLDGGDEQFF
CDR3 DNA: TGCGCCAGCAGCTTGGATGGCGGGGATGAGCAGTTCTTC

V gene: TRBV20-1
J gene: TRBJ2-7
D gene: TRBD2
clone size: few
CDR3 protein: CSANNPSGLSYEQYF
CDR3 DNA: TGCAGTGCTAATAACCCTAGCGGGCTTTCCTACGAGCAGTACTTC

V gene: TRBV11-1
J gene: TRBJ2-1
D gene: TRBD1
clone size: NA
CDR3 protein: CASSQGARRGRNNNEQFF
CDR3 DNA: TGTGCCAGCAGCCAGGGGGCGCGAAGAGGAAGGAATAACAATGAGCAGTTCTTC

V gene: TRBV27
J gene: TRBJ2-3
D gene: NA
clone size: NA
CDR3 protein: CASSPGLGISTDTQYF
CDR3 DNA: TGTGCCAGCAGCCCGGGACTCGGGATTAGCACAGATACGCAGTATTTT

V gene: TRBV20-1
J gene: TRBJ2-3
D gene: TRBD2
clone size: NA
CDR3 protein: CSAKASGRDTQYF
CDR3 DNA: TGCAGTGCTAAAGCTAGCGGGAGGGATACGCAGTATTTT

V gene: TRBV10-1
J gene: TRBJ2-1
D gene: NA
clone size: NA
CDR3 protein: CASSESWTGPSYNEQFF
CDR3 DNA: TGCGCCAGCAGTGAGTCCTGGACTGGGCCTTCCTACAATGAGCAGTTCTTC

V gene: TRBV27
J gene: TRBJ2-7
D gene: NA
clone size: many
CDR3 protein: CASSHRDPYEQYF
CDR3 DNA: TGTGCCAGCAGCCACAGGGACCCCTACGAGCAGTACTTC